A single sample is the source of the 19 T cell receptor beta chains below, sequenced in a study of early T cells in non-severe SARS-CoV-2 infection. TCRdb reanalysed the 5' RACE reads using MiXCR and keeps one entry per CDR3 protein. The sample shows 28,000 or so distinct CDR3 sequences, roughly 6.6% of them seen only once. The sample taken for sequencing was whole blood. Source of these receptors: an adult who was a healthcare worker with PCR-confirmed SARS-CoV-2 infection or an uninfected control (not recorded which).

This clonotype appeared many times. CDR3 bases: TGTGCCAGCAAGGGTCTTCACCTGAACGAGCAGTACTTC. As protein: CASKGLHLNEQYF. The V and J genes are TRBV2 and TRBJ2-7; D ambiguous. This CDR3 has 13 residues. Trimming pared 7 bases from V and 5 bases from J, leaving 15 bases between. CDR1 and CDR2 from the germline V gene are SNHLY and FYNNEI.

The chain joins TRBV28 to TRBJ2-3; D may match TRBD1 or TRBD2 (6 bases each). The CDR3 is 13 amino acids. Trimming pared 3 bases from V and 4 bases from J, leaving 8 bases between. Germline loops: CDR1 MDHEN, CDR2 SYDVKM. CDR3 protein: CASSLGGADTQYF. DNA of the CDR3: TGTGCCAGCAGTTTGGGGGGCGCAGATACGCAGTATTTT.

This clonotype appeared many times. The chain has TRBV7-9 and TRBJ1-5; D gene ambiguous. This CDR3 contains 13 residues. Germline V gene data show CDR1 as SEHNR and CDR2 as FQNEAQ (reference sequence). V was clipped by 1 base and J by 7 bases, with 8 bases between them. This CDR3 is CASSLVVDQPQHF. The DNA of the CDR3 is TGTGCCAGCAGCTTAGTCGTAGACCAGCCCCAGCATTTT.

The sample holds many counts of this clonotype. The V and J genes are TRBV18 and TRBJ2-2, with D perhaps matching TRBD1 or TRBD2 (5 bases each). Germline values: CDR1 KGHSH, CDR2 LQKENI. Deletions cut 1 base from V and 4 bases from J, with 10 bases between. The CDR3 has 15 amino acids. The CDR3 coding sequence is TGTGCCAGCTCACCACGAGGGGCGAGCACCGGGGAGCTGTTTTTT. This sequence encodes CASSPRGASTGELFF.

The chain uses TRBV2 and TRBJ1-1; unclear D gene. CDR1 and CDR2 (germline): SNHLY, FYNNEI. The CDR3 sequence is 14 residues long. V shed 6 bases and J shed 4 bases, with 15 bases lying between them. The CDR3 nucleotides are TGTGCCAGCAGCTTGACGCAATTCGGCACTGAAGCTTTCTTT. It translates to CASSLTQFGTEAFF.

A few counts support this clonotype. This sequence joins TRBV9 and TRBJ1-1; no definite D call. The CDR3 sequence is 15 residues long. In germline, CDR1 is SGDLS, CDR2 YYNGEE. V lost 1 base to trimming and J lost 1 base, with 11 bases between them. The CDR3 region is CASSVIPEENTEAFF. The CDR3 bases are TGTGCCAGCAGCGTAATTCCAGAAGAGAACACTGAAGCTTTCTTT.

In its sample, this clonotype was seen many times. The chain combines TRBV1 with TRBJ1-4. TRBV1 is a pseudogene locus. This CDR3 comprises 13 residues. Here the CDR3 DNA reads TGCACCAGCAGCTCAAGACACGGGGAAAAACTGTTTTTT. As protein: CTSSSRHGEKLFF.

This clonotype was seen at least ten times. The V and J genes are TRBV6-5 and TRBJ2-1; 10 positions agree with TRBD2. Per germline, CDR1 MNHEY and CDR2 SVGAGI. CDR3 length: 15 amino acids. V lost 1 base, J lost 10 bases, and 7 bases stayed unmatched. CDR3 sequence: CASSYLGTLAGEQFF. The CDR3 bases are TGTGCCAGCAGTTACTTGGGAACACTAGCGGGGGAGCAGTTCTTC.

Many counts were recorded for this clonotype. The chain carries TRBV18 and TRBJ2-1; the match to TRBD2 covers 9 bases. This CDR3 has 14 amino acids. Germline V gives CDR1 KGHSH, CDR2 LQKENI. The V gene end was trimmed by 2 bases and the J gene end by 9 bases; junction bases not matched to a gene: 5. CDR3 protein: CASSPAGGRSEQFF. CDR3 sequence (DNA): TGTGCCAGCTCACCAGCGGGGGGGCGGAGTGAGCAGTTCTTC.

This clonotype was seen at least ten times. This sequence joins TRBV7-2 and TRBJ2-1; the match to TRBD2 covers 11 bases. Germline V gene data show CDR1 as SGHTA and CDR2 as FQGNSA. The V gene end was trimmed by 4 bases and the J gene end by 5 bases; junction bases not matched to a gene: 4. This CDR3 spans 15 amino acids. This CDR3 is CASSSTSGVDNEQFF. The CDR3 region has the DNA TGTGCCAGCAGCTCGACTAGCGGGGTAGACAATGAGCAGTTCTTC.

In DNA, the CDR3 is TGTGCTCCGGAGTGGCCCGCGAACACTGAAGCTTTCTTT. Translating gives CAPEWPANTEAFF. The chain has TRBV6-4 and TRBJ1-1, with unresolved D. CDR3 length: 13 amino acids. Germline loops: CDR1 MRHNA, CDR2 SNTAGT.

In this sample, this clonotype turned up many times. This rearrangement joins TRBV20-1 to TRBJ1-2, with TRBD1 matching over 7 bases. This CDR3 is built from 15 residues. The trim removed 1 base at V and 2 bases at J, leaving 7 bases unmatched. Germline V gene lookup returns CDR1 DFQATT and CDR2 SNEGSKA (reference sequence). CDR3 sequence: CSARGGQVINYGYTF. In DNA form, the CDR3 reads TGCAGTGCTAGAGGAGGACAGGTTATCAACTATGGCTACACCTTC.

There are many counts of this clonotype. The chain employs TRBV7-9 and TRBJ2-1, with a tentative D call TRBD2 (6 bases). V was shortened by 2 bases and J by 0 bases, with 14 bases between the two germline ends. Germline values: CDR1 SEHNR, CDR2 FQNEAQ (reference sequence). This CDR3 spans 17 amino acids. The CDR3 here is CASSLWPLANSYNEQFF. In DNA, the CDR3 is TGTGCCAGCAGCTTATGGCCTCTAGCGAACTCCTACAATGAGCAGTTCTTC.

This clonotype has a handful of counts. The chain couples TRBV6-6 to TRBJ1-1; D may be TRBD1 (5 bases). V lost 2 bases, J lost 0 bases, and 13 bases lay in between. From germline, CDR1 is MNHNY and CDR2 SVGAGI (reference sequence). The CDR3 length is 16 residues. CDR3 bases: TGTGCCAGCAGTTACGGAGGACACAGACTGAACACTGAAGCTTTCTTT. It translates to CASSYGGHRLNTEAFF.

This clonotype was seen many times. This chain links TRBV11-3 with TRBJ2-1, with TRBD2 identical over 10 bases. V shed 6 bases, J shed 4 bases, and the junction held 9 bases outside the gene matches. Germline V gene data show CDR1 as SGHNT and CDR2 as YENEEA. CDR3 size: 16 residues. The CDR3 nucleotides read TGTGCCAGCAGTCATGGGGGACTAGCGAAATACAATGAGCAGTTCTTC. Translated, it gives CASSHGGLAKYNEQFF.

This clonotype was observed a few times. The chain employs TRBV2 and TRBJ2-2; TRBD1 matches at 7 bases. V was clipped by 7 bases and J by 4 bases; unmatched bases: 9. This CDR3 has 15 amino acids. Per the germline V gene, CDR1 is SNHLY and CDR2 is FYNNEI. The CDR3 sequence is CASIGSTGSTGELFF. DNA for the CDR3: TGTGCCAGCATCGGATCGACAGGGTCCACCGGGGAGCTGTTTTTT.

This clonotype was counted a few times. J is TRBJ1-3 and V is TRBV18; a possible D gene is TRBD1 (6 bases). CDR3 length: 15 amino acids. Germline CDR1 reads KGHSH; CDR2 reads LQKENI. Trimming cost V 3 bases and J 0 bases, with 9 bases left between them. The DNA for the CDR3 is TGTGCCAGCTCACCCGGGACATACTCTGGAAACACCATATATTTT. Translated: CASSPGTYSGNTIYF.

This clonotype was seen at least ten times. The rearrangement links TRBV3-1 to TRBJ2-1, with TRBD1 as a possible D gene (6 bases). The CDR3 runs to 12 residues. Germline CDR1 reads LGHDT; CDR2 reads YNNKEL (reference sequence). V gave up 4 bases and J gave up 10 bases, with 11 bases separating them. CDR3 region: CASSPTGHEQFF. The DNA for the CDR3 is TGTGCCAGCAGCCCCACGGGACACGAGCAGTTCTTC.

This clonotype appeared many times. The CDR3 reads CASSFAGVDEQFF. The CDR3 DNA follows: TGTGCCAGCAGCTTTGCGGGAGTCGATGAGCAGTTCTTC. The chain joins TRBV7-9 to TRBJ2-1; 7 nucleotides line up with TRBD2. The CDR3 consists of 13 residues. V lost 3 bases and J lost 8; bases outside the gene matches: 4. From germline, CDR1 is SEHNR and CDR2 FQNEAQ (reference sequence).